These 11 T cell receptor beta chains were sequenced from one sample in a study of immune heterogeneity within non-small cell lung tumors. Each sample used 600 to 750 ng of genomic DNA from bulk tumor tissue. Spaced far apart, several biopsies were taken from each primary tumor during surgery. Untreated, newly diagnosed non-small cell lung cancer patients underwent curative surgery. The TCR beta CDR3 region was amplified by multiplex PCR employing 32 V and 13 J primers. One entry per CDR3 protein, called by TCRdb with MiXCR from the multiplex PCR reads. The sample has 2,500 or so distinct CDR3 sequences; roughly 27% are singletons. The sequenced material came from lung tumor tissue. All receptors come from a man in his fifties or sixties with non-small cell lung cancer.

This clonotype is medium-sized. V and J are TRBV28 and TRBJ1-5, with a possible D match to TRBD1 (5 bases). The germline gives CDR1 MDHEN, CDR2 SYDVKM. Trimming took off 3 bases at V and 2 bases at J, with 14 bases between the two ends. The CDR3 sequence is 16 residues long. CDR3: CASSLFSQGRNQPQHF. CDR3 sequence (DNA): TGTGCCAGCAGTTTGTTTTCGCAGGGTCGCAATCAGCCCCAGCATTTT. Based on the CDR3 plus reference TRBV28 and TRBJ1-5, the full variable domain is DVKVTQSSRYLVKRTGEKVFLECVQDMDHENMFWYRQDPGLGLRLIYFSYDVKMKEKGDIPEGYSVSREKKERFSLILESASTNQTSMYLCASSLFSQGRNQPQHFGDGTRLSIL.

To note about this clonotype: A much larger clone lies a single base off, so this may be a read error. J is TRBJ2-1 and V is TRBV6-1; 10 positions agree with TRBD1. This CDR3 is 15 amino acids long. Germline V gene lookup returns CDR1 MNHNS and CDR2 SASEGT. CDR3 nucleotide sequence: TGTGACAGCAGTGTGCGGACAGGGGGCTACAATGAGCAGTTCTTC. This translates into CDSSVRTGGYNEQFF.

Regarding this clonotype: This may come from a read error, since a much larger clone is one base off. The rearrangement links TRBV6-1 to TRBJ2-3; D unclear. The germline gives CDR1 MNHNS, CDR2 SASEGT. CDR3 length: 12 amino acids. The ends were cut back, 6 bases at V and 2 bases at J, with 6 bases in the middle. CDR3 loop: CASRSVTDTQYF. CDR3 DNA: TGTGCCAGCAGATCGGTCACAGATACGCAGTATTTT.

The chain recombines TRBV6-5 with TRBJ1-4; no clear D gene. With 4 bases removed from V and 3 bases from J, the gap between germline ends came to 9 bases. The CDR3 extends over 14 amino acids. The germline V gene encodes CDR1 MNHEY and CDR2 SVGAGI. CDR3 sequence: CASSFLGSNEKLFF. For the CDR3, the DNA is TGTGCCAGCAGTTTCTTGGGCTCTAATGAAAAACTGTTTTTT.

This clonotype was detected once. Just one base apart from a much larger clone, this may be a read error. This chain links TRBV5-4 with TRBJ1-2; 7 nucleotides match TRBD1. The CDR3 loop spans 13 amino acids. Germline lookup yields CDR1 SGHNT and CDR2 YYREEE (reference sequence). CDR3 protein: CVSSGDSIHGYTF. For the CDR3, the DNA is TGTGTCAGCAGCGGGGACAGCATCCATGGCTACACCTTC.

Points on this clonotype: One base away lies a much larger clone, so this may be a sequencing read error. The genes are TRBV4-1 and TRBJ2-1; 9 nucleotides match TRBD2. Germline V CDR1 and CDR2: MGHRA, YSYEKL. This CDR3 spans 19 amino acids. The CDR3 here is CASSQDRGGRATSYNKQFF. CDR3 sequence (DNA): TGCGCCAGCAGCCAAGATCGAGGCGGGAGGGCCACGTCCTACAATAAGCAGTTCTTC.

By its share, this clonotype is medium-sized (0.01 to 0.1%). The rearrangement uses TRBV15 and TRBJ2-5; 7 bases align to TRBD2. The CDR3 totals 13 residues. Trimming cost V 1 base and J 5 bases; bases outside gene matches: 1. Germline V gene data show CDR1 as LNHNV and CDR2 as YYDKDF (reference sequence). The CDR3 DNA reads as TGTGCCACCAGCAGAGTGGGAGGGGAGACCCAGTACTTC. This encodes CATSRVGGETQYF.

With regard to this clonotype: Being one base from a much bigger clone, this may be a read error. The J gene is TRBJ2-5, the V gene TRBV28, with TRBD1 as a possible D gene (6 bases). The germline CDR1 and CDR2 sequences are MDHEN and SYDVKM. The V and J ends lost 6 bases and 4 bases respectively, with 12 bases between them. This CDR3 has 13 residues. Written as DNA, the CDR3 is TGTGCCAGCAGGGACAGCCACCCAGAGACCCAGTACTTC. Its translation: CASRDSHPETQYF.

V gene TRBV14 combines with J gene TRBJ2-1, with 12 bases lining up with TRBD2. CDR1 is SGHDN and CDR2 is FVKESK in the germline V gene. The V gene end was trimmed by 3 bases and the J gene end by 11 bases; junction bases not matched to a gene: 11. The CDR3 runs to 16 residues. CDR3 protein: CASSQRLAGASNKQFF. CDR3 coding DNA: TGTGCCAGCAGCCAGAGACTAGCGGGAGCATCAAATAAGCAGTTCTTC.

This clonotype is classed as medium-sized (0.01 to 0.1%). V gene TRBV20-1 combines with J gene TRBJ1-6; D is perhaps TRBD1 (5 bases). V lost 5 bases to trimming and J lost 8 bases, with 13 bases between them. The germline gives CDR1 DFQATT, CDR2 SNEGSKA (reference sequence). The CDR3 runs to 13 residues. The CDR3 nucleotides are TGCAGTGCTGGGGCCAACCCCGATTCACCCCTCCACTTT. It yields the protein CSAGANPDSPLHF.

By frequency in the sample, this clonotype is medium-sized. The rearrangement uses TRBV6-1 and TRBJ1-4, with D unclear. There are 15 residues in the CDR3. Germline-derived CDR1 and CDR2 are MNHNS and SASEGT. V shed 2 bases and J shed 0 bases, with 7 bases lying between them. The CDR3: CASSEIFATNEKLFF. The CDR3 coding sequence is TGTGCCAGCAGTGAAATTTTTGCAACTAATGAAAAACTGTTTTTT.